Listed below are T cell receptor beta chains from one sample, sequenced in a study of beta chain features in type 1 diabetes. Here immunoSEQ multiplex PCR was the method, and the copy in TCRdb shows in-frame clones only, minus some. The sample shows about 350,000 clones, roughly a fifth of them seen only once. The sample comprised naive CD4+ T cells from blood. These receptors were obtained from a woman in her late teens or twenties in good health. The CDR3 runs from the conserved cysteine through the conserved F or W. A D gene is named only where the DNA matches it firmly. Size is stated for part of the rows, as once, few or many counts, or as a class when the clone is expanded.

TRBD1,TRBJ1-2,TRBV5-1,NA,CASSYRDRGPSGNYGYTF,TGCGCCAGCAGCTACCGGGACAGGGGGCCTTCGGGTAACTATGGCTACACCTTC
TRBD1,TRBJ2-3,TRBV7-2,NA,CASSFRGQSTDTQYF,TGTGCCAGCAGCTTCAGGGGGCAAAGCACAGATACGCAGTATTTT
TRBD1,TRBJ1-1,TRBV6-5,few,CASSYWDRPNTEAFF,TGTGCCAGCAGTTATTGGGACAGACCCAACACTGAAGCTTTCTTT
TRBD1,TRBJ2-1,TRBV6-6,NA,CASSIRQGASNNEQFF,TGTGCCAGCAGTATCCGACAGGGGGCGAGTAACAATGAGCAGTTCTTC
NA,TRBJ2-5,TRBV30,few,CAWSRPGEQYF,TGTGCCTGGAGTCGTCCCGGGGAGCAGTACTTC
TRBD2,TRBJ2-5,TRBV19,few,CASSSRTSGGKTQYF,TGTGCCAGTAGTTCCCGGACTAGCGGGGGGAAGACCCAGTACTTC
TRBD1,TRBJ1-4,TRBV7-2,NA,CASSLGYGGTGDEKLFF,TGTGCCAGCAGCTTAGGTTATGGTGGGACAGGGGATGAAAAACTGTTTTTT
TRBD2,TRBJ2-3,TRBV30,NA,CAWSHSGRAMDTQYF,TGTGCCTGGAGTCACAGCGGGAGGGCCATGGATACGCAGTATTTT
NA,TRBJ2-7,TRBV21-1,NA,CASSRKDRGLNEQYF,TGTGCCAGCAGCAGGAAGGACAGGGGACTCAACGAGCAGTACTTC
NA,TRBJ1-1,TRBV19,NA,CASSSHRDTEAFF,TGTGCCAGTAGCTCACACAGGGACACTGAAGCTTTCTTT
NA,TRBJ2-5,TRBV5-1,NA,CASRRLDSRVTQYF,TGCGCCAGCAGAAGACTAGACTCAAGAGTTACCCAGTACTTC
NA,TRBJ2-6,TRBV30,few,CAWSVGGGANVLTF,TGTGCCTGGAGCGTCGGTGGTGGGGCCAACGTCCTGACTTTC
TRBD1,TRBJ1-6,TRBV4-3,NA,CASSDTGTGSPLHF,TGCGCCAGCAGCGATACAGGGACAGGGTCACCCCTCCACTTT
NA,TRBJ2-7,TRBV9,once,CASSVGLSGTYEQYF,TGTGCCAGCAGCGTAGGTCTCAGCGGTACCTACGAGCAGTACTTC
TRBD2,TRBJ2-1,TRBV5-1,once,CASSGTNYNEQFF,TGCGCCAGCAGCGGGACTAACTACAATGAGCAGTTCTTC
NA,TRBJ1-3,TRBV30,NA,CAWSFHSGNTIYF,TGTGCCTGGAGTTTCCACTCTGGAAACACCATATATTTT
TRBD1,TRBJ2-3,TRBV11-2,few,CASSLATGTGGYTDTQYF,TGTGCCAGCAGCTTAGCGACGGGGACAGGGGGATACACAGATACGCAGTATTTT
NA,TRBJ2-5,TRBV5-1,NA,CASRLGQTASQETQYF,TGCGCCAGCAGACTTGGACAGACAGCAAGTCAAGAGACCCAGTACTTC
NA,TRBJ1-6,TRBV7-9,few,CASSAHGGVRSPLHF,TGTGCCAGCAGCGCCCACGGGGGGGTTCGTTCACCCCTCCACTTT
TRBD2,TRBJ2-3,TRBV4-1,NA,CASSLRGAGEDTQYF,TGCGCCAGCAGCCTAAGGGGAGCGGGAGAAGATACGCAGTATTTT
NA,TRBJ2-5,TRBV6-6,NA,CASSPAGRNLGETQYF,TGTGCCAGCAGCCCCGCGGGACGCAACCTGGGGGAGACCCAGTACTTC
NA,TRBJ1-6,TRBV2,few,CASSEQGEDSPLHF,TGTGCCAGCAGTGAACAGGGTGAAGATTCACCCCTCCACTTT
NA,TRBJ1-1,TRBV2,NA,CASSTGSTEAFF,TGTGCCAGCAGTACAGGGAGCACTGAAGCTTTCTTT
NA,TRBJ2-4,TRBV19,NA,CASSIGPPRNIQYF,TGTGCCAGTAGTATTGGGCCCCCTCGAAACATTCAGTACTTC
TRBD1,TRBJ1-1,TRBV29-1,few,CSADRTGGTPFF,TGCAGCGCCGATCGGACAGGGGGTACGCCTTTCTTT
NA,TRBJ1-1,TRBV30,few,CASSTVNTEAFF,TGTGCCTCTTCGACAGTGAACACTGAAGCTTTCTTT
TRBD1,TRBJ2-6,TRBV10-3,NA,CAITPTGGRNSGANVLTF,TGTGCCATCACCCCGACAGGGGGTCGCAATTCTGGGGCCAACGTCCTGACTTTC
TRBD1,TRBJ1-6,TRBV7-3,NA,CASSDRVNSPLHF,TGTGCCAGCAGCGACAGGGTTAATTCACCCCTCCACTTT
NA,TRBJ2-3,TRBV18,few,CASSPPSGDTQYF,TGTGCCAGCTCACCACCCTCGGGAGATACGCAGTATTTT
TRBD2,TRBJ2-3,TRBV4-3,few,CASSSGTSGGTGTQYF,TGCGCCAGCAGTTCGGGGACTAGCGGGGGTACAGGTACGCAGTATTTT
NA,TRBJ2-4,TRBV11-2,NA,CASSAGSYIQYF,TGTGCCAGCAGCGCCGGGTCCTACATTCAGTACTTC
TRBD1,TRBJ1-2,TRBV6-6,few,CATRTRGDYGYTF,TGTGCCACCCGGACCAGGGGGGACTATGGCTACACCTTC
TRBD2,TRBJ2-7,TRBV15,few,CATSRGPGLAVDEQYF,TGTGCCACCAGCAGAGGACCGGGACTAGCTGTGGACGAGCAGTACTTC
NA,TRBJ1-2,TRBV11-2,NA,CASSLGQLYGYTF,TGTGCCAGCAGCCTAGGACAGCTATATGGCTACACCTTC
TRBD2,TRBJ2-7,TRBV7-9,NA,CASSPGTSGYYEQYF,TGTGCCAGCAGCCCGGGCACTAGCGGATACTACGAGCAGTACTTC
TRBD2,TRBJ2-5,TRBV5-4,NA,CASSFRTSGSRETQYF,TGTGCCAGCAGCTTTCGGACTAGCGGGAGTAGGGAGACCCAGTACTTC
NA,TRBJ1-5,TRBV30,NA,CAWSVRGGRTQHF,TGTGCCTGGAGTGTACGCGGGGGTCGGACCCAGCATTTT
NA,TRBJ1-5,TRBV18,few,CASSPQGVNQPQHF,TGTGCCAGCTCACCACAGGGAGTCAACCAGCCCCAGCATTTT
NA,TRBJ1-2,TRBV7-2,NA,CASSTWTVNYGYTF,TGTGCCAGCAGCACCTGGACAGTTAACTATGGCTACACCTTC
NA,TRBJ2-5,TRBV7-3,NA,CASSFTGGETQYF,TGTGCCAGCAGCTTTACAGGTGGAGAGACCCAGTACTTC
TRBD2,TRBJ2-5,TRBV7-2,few,CASSFTSVPEETQYF,TGTGCCAGCAGCTTTACTAGCGTCCCCGAAGAGACCCAGTACTTC
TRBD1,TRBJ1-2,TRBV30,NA,CAWSGLQGNYGYTF,TGTGCCTGGAGTGGCCTACAGGGGAACTATGGCTACACCTTC
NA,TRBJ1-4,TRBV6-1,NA,CASSEYGETGEKLFF,TGTGCCAGCAGTGAATACGGGGAAACGGGTGAAAAACTGTTTTTT
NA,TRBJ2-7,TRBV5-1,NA,CASSPDSDEQYF,TGCGCCAGCAGCCCAGACAGCGACGAGCAGTACTTC
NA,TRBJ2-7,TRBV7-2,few,CASSLAYRTDYEQYF,TGTGCCAGCAGCTTAGCGTATAGAACAGACTACGAGCAGTACTTC